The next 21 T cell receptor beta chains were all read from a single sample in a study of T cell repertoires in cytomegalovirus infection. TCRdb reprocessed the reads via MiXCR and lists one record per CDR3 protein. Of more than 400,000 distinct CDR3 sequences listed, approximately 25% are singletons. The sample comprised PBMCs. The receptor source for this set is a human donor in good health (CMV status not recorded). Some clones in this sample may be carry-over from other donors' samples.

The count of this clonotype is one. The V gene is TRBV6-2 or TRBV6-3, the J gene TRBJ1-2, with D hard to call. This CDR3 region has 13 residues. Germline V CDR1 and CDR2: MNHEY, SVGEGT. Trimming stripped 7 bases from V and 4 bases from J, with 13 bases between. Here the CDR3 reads CASTGYLGYGYTF. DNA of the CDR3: TGTGCCAGCACCGGGTATCTCGGCTATGGCTACACCTTC.

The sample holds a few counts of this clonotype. This CDR3 is CSAREWQTEAFF. The CDR3 DNA follows: TGCAGTGCTAGGGAGTGGCAAACTGAAGCTTTCTTT. The chain recombines TRBV20-1 with TRBJ1-1; D is ambiguous. V was clipped by 3 bases and J by 5 bases, with 10 bases between them. Germline V gene lookup returns CDR1 DFQATT and CDR2 SNEGSKA (reference sequence). This CDR3 has 12 residues.

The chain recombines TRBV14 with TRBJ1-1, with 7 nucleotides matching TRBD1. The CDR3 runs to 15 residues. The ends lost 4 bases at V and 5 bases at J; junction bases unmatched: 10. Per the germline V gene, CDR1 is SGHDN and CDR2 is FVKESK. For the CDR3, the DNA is TGTGCCAGCAGCCGAGACAGGGTCTACGAAACTGAAGCTTTCTTT. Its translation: CASSRDRVYETEAFF.

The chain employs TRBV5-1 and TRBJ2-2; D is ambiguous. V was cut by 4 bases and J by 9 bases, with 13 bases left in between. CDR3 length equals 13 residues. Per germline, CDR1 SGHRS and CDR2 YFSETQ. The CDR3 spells CASSIAFSRELFF. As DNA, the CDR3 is TGCGCCAGCAGCATTGCCTTCAGCCGGGAGCTGTTTTTT. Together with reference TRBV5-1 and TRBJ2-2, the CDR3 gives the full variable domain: KAGVTQTPRYLIKTRGQQVTLSCSPISGHRSVSWYQQTPGQGLQFLFEYFSETQRNKGNFPGRFSGRQFSNSRSEMNVSTLELGDSALYLCASSIAFSRELFFGEGSRLTVL.

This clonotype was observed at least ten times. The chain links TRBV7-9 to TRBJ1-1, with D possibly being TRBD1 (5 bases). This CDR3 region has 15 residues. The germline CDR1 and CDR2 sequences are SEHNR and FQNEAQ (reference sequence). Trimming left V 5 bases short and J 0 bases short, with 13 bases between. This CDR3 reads CASSAGTGMNTEAFF. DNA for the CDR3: TGTGCCAGCAGCGCCGGGACGGGAATGAACACTGAAGCTTTCTTT.

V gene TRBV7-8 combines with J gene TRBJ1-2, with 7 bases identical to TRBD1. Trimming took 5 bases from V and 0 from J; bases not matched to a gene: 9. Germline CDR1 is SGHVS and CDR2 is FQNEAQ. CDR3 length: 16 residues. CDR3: CASSPTGSPANYGYTF. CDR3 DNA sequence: TGTGCCAGCAGCCCGACAGGGAGTCCCGCTAACTATGGCTACACCTTC. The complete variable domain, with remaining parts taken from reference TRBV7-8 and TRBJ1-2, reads GAGVSQSPRYKVAKRGQDVALRCDPISGHVSLFWYQQALGQGPEFLTYFQNEAQLDKSGLPSDRFFAERPEGSVSTLKIQRTQQEDSAVYLCASSPTGSPANYGYTFGSGTRLTVV.

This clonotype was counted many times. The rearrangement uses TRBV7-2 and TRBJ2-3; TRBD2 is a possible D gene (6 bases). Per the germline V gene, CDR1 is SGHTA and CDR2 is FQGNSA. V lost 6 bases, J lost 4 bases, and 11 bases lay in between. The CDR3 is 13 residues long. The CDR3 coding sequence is TGTGCCAGCAGATTGGACTACTCAGATACGCAGTATTTT. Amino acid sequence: CASRLDYSDTQYF.

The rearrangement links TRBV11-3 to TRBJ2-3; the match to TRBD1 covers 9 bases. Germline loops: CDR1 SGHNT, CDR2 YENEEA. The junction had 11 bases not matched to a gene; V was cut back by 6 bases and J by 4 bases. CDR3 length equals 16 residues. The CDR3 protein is CASSPTQGAVADTQYF. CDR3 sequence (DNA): TGTGCCAGCAGTCCGACACAGGGGGCCGTGGCAGATACGCAGTATTTT.

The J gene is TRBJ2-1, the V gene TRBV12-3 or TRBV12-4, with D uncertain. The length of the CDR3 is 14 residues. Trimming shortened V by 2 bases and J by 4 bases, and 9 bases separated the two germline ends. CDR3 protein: CASSLLGLYNEQFF. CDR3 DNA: TGTGCCAGCAGTTTACTCGGGCTTTACAATGAGCAGTTCTTC.

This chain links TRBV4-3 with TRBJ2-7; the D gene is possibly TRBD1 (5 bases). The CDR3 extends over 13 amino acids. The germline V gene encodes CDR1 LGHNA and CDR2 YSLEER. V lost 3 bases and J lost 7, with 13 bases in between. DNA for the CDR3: TGCGCCAGCAGCCAGGCCCAGGGCCTGGAGCAGTACTTC. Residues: CASSQAQGLEQYF.

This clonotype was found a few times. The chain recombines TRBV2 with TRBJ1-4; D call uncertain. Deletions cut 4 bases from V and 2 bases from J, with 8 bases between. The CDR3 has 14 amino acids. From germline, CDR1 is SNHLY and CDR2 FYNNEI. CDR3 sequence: CASSVRATNEKLFF. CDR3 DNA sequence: TGTGCCAGCAGTGTAAGGGCTACTAATGAAAAACTGTTTTTT.

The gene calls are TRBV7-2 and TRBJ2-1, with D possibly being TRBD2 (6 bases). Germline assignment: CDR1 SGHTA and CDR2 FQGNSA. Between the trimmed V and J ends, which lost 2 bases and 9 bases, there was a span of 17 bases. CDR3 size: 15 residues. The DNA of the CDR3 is TGTGCCAGCAGCTTAATGGCTAGCGACTTTACTGAGCAGTTCTTC. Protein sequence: CASSLMASDFTEQFF. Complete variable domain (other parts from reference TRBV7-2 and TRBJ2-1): GAGVSQSPSNKVTEKGKDVELRCDPISGHTALYWYRQSLGQGLEFLIYFQGNSAPDKSGLPSDRFSAERTGGSVSTLTIQRTQQEDSAVYLCASSLMASDFTEQFFGPGTRLTVL.

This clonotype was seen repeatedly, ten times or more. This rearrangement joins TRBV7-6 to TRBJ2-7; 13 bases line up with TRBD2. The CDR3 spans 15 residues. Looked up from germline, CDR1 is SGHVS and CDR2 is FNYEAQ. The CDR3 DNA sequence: TGTGCTAGCAGCCCGGGACTAGCGGGGTTCTACGAGCAGTACGTC. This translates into CASSPGLAGFYEQYV.

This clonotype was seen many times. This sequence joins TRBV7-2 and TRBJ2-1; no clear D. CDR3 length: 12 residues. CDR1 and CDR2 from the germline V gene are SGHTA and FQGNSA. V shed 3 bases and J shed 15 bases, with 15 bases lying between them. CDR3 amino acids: CASSFPGPDWFF. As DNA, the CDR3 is TGTGCCAGCAGCTTCCCTGGCCCAGATTGGTTCTTC. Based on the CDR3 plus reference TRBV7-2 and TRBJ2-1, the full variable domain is GAGVSQSPSNKVTEKGKDVELRCDPISGHTALYWYRQSLGQGLEFLIYFQGNSAPDKSGLPSDRFSAERTGGSVSTLTIQRTQQEDSAVYLCASSFPGPDWFFGPGTRLTVL.

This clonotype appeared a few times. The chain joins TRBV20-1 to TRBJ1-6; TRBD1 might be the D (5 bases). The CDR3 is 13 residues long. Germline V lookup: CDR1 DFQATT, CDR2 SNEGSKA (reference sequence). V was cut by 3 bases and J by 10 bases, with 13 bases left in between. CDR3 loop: CSASEGYGSPLHF. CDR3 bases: TGCAGTGCTAGCGAGGGGTACGGCTCACCCCTCCACTTT.

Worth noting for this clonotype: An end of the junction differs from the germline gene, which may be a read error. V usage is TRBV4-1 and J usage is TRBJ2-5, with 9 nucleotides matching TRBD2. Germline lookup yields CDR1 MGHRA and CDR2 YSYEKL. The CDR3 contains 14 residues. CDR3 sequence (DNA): TGTGCCAGCAGCCAAGCTAGCGGGACCGAGACCCAGTACTTC. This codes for CASSQASGTETQYF.

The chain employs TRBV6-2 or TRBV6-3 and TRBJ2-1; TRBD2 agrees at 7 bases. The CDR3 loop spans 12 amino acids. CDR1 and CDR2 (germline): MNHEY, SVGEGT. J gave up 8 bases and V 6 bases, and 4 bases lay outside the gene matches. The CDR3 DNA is TGTGCCAGCAGACCCCGGGGGGATGAGCAGTTCTTC. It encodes CASRPRGDEQFF.

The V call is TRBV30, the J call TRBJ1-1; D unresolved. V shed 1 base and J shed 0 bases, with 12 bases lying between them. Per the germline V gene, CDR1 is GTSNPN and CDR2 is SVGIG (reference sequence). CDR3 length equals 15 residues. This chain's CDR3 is CAWSDPHRLNTEAFF. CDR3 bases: TGTGCCTGGAGTGACCCCCACAGACTGAACACTGAAGCTTTCTTT.

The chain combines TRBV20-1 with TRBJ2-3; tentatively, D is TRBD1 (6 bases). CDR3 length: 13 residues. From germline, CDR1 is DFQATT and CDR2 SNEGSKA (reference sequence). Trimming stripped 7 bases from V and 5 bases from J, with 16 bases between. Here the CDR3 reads CSVGLGGRDTQYF. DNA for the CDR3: TGCAGTGTGGGTCTTGGGGGCAGAGATACGCAGTATTTT.

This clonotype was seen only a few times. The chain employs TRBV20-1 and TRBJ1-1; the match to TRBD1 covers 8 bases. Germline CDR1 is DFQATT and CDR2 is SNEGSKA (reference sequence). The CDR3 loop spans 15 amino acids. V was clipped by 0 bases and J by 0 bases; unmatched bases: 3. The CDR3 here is CSAREGTGMNTEAFF. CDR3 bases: TGCAGTGCTAGAGAGGGGACAGGTATGAACACTGAAGCTTTCTTT.

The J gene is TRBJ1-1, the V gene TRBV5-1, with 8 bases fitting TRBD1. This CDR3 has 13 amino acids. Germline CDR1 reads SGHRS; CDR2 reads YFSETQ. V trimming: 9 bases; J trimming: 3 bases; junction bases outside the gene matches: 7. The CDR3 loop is CATSTGDDTEAFF. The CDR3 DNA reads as TGCGCCACTTCGACAGGGGATGACACTGAAGCTTTCTTT.